A few counts support the clone carrying this TCR beta chain. The data were taken from a study of T cells after yellow fever vaccination. Germline V lookup: CDR1 MNHEY, CDR2 SVGEGT. V was shortened by 2 bases and J by 6 bases, with 11 bases between the two germline ends. This CDR3 has 14 amino acids. TCRdb called the 5' RACE reads again in MiXCR, with one record for every CDR3 protein. This sample carries around 320,000 distinct CDR3 sequences, 3.5% to 4.5% of them seen once, and the ten largest clones take roughly 21%. The sequence came from a man younger than 35 who received the YFV17D yellow fever vaccine. Sequenced here: PBMCs, sampled 15 days after the yellow fever booster vaccination. The chain carries TRBV6-2 or TRBV6-3 and TRBJ1-3, with D possibly TRBD1 on 6 matching bases. The CDR3 loop reads CASSYRTVENTIYF. As DNA, the CDR3 is TGTGCCAGCAGTTACCGGACAGTGGAAAACACCATATATTTT.